This TCR beta chain was captured by sequencing in a study of CD8 T cells in Susac syndrome. In germline, CDR1 is SQVTM, CDR2 ANQGSEA. The CDR3 covers 14 residues. V was pared by 4 bases and J by 0 bases, with 10 bases between. Reverse transcription of about 0.45 to 1 ug RNA was performed with random hexamers. TCRdb re-called the immunoSEQ multiplex PCR reads with MiXCR, one entry per CDR3 protein. This sample has roughly 200,000 distinct CDR3 sequences; almost 96% occur once, and the top ten carry approximately 0.09%. It was negative isolation that provided the CD8+ and CD4+ T cells, whereas TEMRA cells were enriched by FACS.

The sequence was obtained from a human donor with multiple sclerosis. The chain links TRBV29-1 to TRBJ1-3, with D possibly being TRBD1 (5 bases). The sample comprised CD4+ T cells from PBMCs. CDR3 residues: CSVVEGVSGNTIYF. CDR3 DNA sequence: TGCAGCGTTGTTGAAGGGGTCTCTGGAAACACCATATATTTT.